The T cell receptor (beta chain) under discussion was sequenced for a study of T cells in Graves' hyperthyroidism and ophthalmopathy. What was amplified from RNA transcripts were TCR beta CDR3 regions. Researchers ran a first-round RT-PCR on the TCR CDR3 using the HTBI primer set. TCRdb re-called the multiplex PCR reads with MiXCR, one entry per CDR3 protein. This sample yields more than 450,000 distinct CDR3 sequences, of which 20% are seen a single time; roughly 47% belongs to the top ten. This sequence was found in a man in his forties or fifties with Graves' ophthalmopathy. The specimen was blood.

For the CDR3, the DNA is TGTGCCAGCAGCTTTGACGGACTAGCGGGACAGATTGAGCAGTTCTTC. Translation gives CASSFDGLAGQIEQFF. The J gene is TRBJ2-1, the V gene TRBV5-4; TRBD2 agrees at 12 bases. The V gene's germline CDR1 is SGHNT and CDR2 YYREEE (reference sequence). The ends lost 2 bases at V and 9 bases at J; junction bases unmatched: 9. The CDR3 has 16 residues.